The rows below give T cell receptor beta chains drawn from one sample of a study of tissue T cells after allogeneic stem cell transplantation. The data were produced by immunoSEQ multiplex PCR, yet TCRdb's version contains in-frame clones alone and is incomplete. The sample includes 25,000 to 30,000 clones, about 85% of them seen just once. Material: blood, obtained before transplantation. Receptors originate from a woman aged 18-55 years who later had graft-versus-host disease after an allogeneic stem cell transplant. The CDR3 runs from the conserved cysteine through the conserved F or W.

V: TRBV7-2; J: TRBJ1-6; CDR3: CASSFAGNNSPLHF
V: TRBV5-4; J: TRBJ2-7; CDR3: CASSLVFRGGGTYEQYF
V: TRBV5-1; J: TRBJ2-1; CDR3: CASSLGWIVGINEQFF
V: TRBV7-8; J: TRBJ1-6; CDR3: CASSLAGGPSSPLHF
V: TRBV5-1; J: TRBJ1-5; CDR3: CASSPDPDRGPQPQHF
V: TRBV6-5; J: TRBJ1-1; CDR3: CASSQQMNTEAFF
V: TRBV6-5; J: TRBJ2-5; CDR3: CASSYEAGGMETQYF
V: TRBV28; J: TRBJ1-6; CDR3: CASSLPGQDSPLHF
V: TRBV15; J: TRBJ2-7; CDR3: CATSGDRASYEQYF
V: TRBV7-2; J: TRBJ1-1; CDR3: CASSYTEAFF
V: TRBV5-1; J: TRBJ2-3; CDR3: CASSLNRGLSTDTQYF
V: TRBV29-1; J: TRBJ1-2; CDR3: CSVDARDGANYGYTF
V: TRBV2; J: TRBJ1-2; CDR3: CASSEDAISYTF
V: TRBV11-2; J: TRBJ1-1; CDR3: CASSLVGNSKAFF
V: TRBV7-2; J: TRBJ1-5; CDR3: CASSSLPGEQPQHF
V: TRBV28; J: TRBJ1-6; CDR3: CASRPFNWANNSPLHF
V: TRBV7-8; J: TRBJ1-1; CDR3: CASSLPGLLDTEAFF
V: TRBV2; J: TRBJ2-1; CDR3: CASQEGWEYNEQFF
V: TRBV14; J: TRBJ1-1; CDR3: CASSQDRREGDTEAFF
V: TRBV9; J: TRBJ1-2; CDR3: CASSPQGLDGYGYTF
V: TRBV11-2; J: TRBJ2-7; CDR3: CASRRTSGTYEQYF
V: TRBV19; J: TRBJ1-3; CDR3: CASSIGWSTGNTIYF
V: TRBV12-3/TRBV12-4; J: TRBJ1-1; CDR3: CASTSRTEAFF
V: TRBV12-3/TRBV12-4; J: TRBJ1-1; CDR3: CASSRQENTEAFF
V: TRBV5-1; J: TRBJ2-1; CDR3: CASSIGTSYNEQFF
V: TRBV7-8; J: TRBJ2-7; CDR3: CASSLSGGGIISYEQYF
V: TRBV10-2; J: TRBJ2-7; CDR3: CASSGGYEQYF
V: TRBV5-5; J: TRBJ1-3; CDR3: CASTDRGRASGNTIYF
V: TRBV12-3/TRBV12-4; J: TRBJ2-7; CDR3: CASGWIYEQYF
V: TRBV6-2/TRBV6-3; J: TRBJ2-2; CDR3: CASSPDRTNTGELFF
V: TRBV13; J: TRBJ2-7; CDR3: CASSLGRTREDYGAGEQYF
V: TRBV7-9; J: TRBJ2-1; CDR3: CASSTHRDRGYNEQFF
V: TRBV10-3; J: TRBJ2-1; CDR3: CAIRNTGDNEQFF
V: TRBV2; J: TRBJ1-5; CDR3: CASSEAKGGTQPQHF
V: TRBV4-2; J: TRBJ2-2; CDR3: CASSQGSLAPGELFF
V: TRBV7-6; J: TRBJ2-1; CDR3: CASSLGSSWGNEQFF
V: TRBV6-6; J: TRBJ2-7; CDR3: CASSYLNHRDLYEQYF
V: TRBV28; J: TRBJ2-7; CDR3: CASSLKTSGATEQYF
V: TRBV29-1; J: TRBJ2-1; CDR3: CSVSSGTSAYNEQFF
V: TRBV2; J: TRBJ1-4; CDR3: CASSTEQYLKLFF
V: TRBV19; J: TRBJ2-1; CDR3: CASSGGFYNEQFF
V: TRBV11-2; J: TRBJ1-4; CDR3: CASSHARLGIREKLFF
V: TRBV2; J: TRBJ2-7; CDR3: CATHHETSHSGEDYEQYF
V: TRBV7-8; J: TRBJ2-7; CDR3: CASSSLVESPTAEEQYF
V: TRBV5-5; J: TRBJ2-3; CDR3: CASSLLEGTLTDTQYF
V: TRBV7-9; J: TRBJ1-3; CDR3: CASSWASTTGRSGNTIYF
V: TRBV9; J: TRBJ1-6; CDR3: CASSVEGGQAYSPLHF